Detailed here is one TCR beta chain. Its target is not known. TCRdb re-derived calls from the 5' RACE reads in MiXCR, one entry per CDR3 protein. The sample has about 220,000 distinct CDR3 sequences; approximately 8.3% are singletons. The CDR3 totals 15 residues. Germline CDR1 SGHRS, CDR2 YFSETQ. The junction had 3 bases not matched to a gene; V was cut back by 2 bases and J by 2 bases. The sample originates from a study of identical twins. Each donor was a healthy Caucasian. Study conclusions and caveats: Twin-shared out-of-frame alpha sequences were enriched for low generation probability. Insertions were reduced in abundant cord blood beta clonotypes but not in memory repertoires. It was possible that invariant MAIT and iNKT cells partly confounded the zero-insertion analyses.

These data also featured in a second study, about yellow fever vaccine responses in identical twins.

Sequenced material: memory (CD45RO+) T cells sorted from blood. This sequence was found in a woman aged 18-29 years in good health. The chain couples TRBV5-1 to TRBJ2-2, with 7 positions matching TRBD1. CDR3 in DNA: TGCGCCAGCAGCTTCAGGACAGGCAACACCGGGGAGCTGTTTTTT. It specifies CASSFRTGNTGELFF.